Listed here are 18 T cell receptor beta chains from one sample, sequenced in a study of CD8 T cells in Susac syndrome. Random hexamers primed reverse transcription of about 0.45 to 1 ug RNA. A single record per CDR3 protein comes from TCRdb applying MiXCR to the immunoSEQ multiplex PCR reads. The data contain about 200,000 distinct CDR3 sequences, roughly 95% of them singletons. The source material was CD4+ T cells from PBMCs. Receptors were obtained from a human donor in good health.

The chain joins TRBV5-4 to TRBJ2-3, with 10 nucleotides matching TRBD2. The germline CDR1 and CDR2 sequences are SGHNT and YYREEE (reference sequence). The V gene end was trimmed by 2 bases and the J gene end by 4 bases; junction bases not matched to a gene: 4. This CDR3 is 15 amino acids long. CDR3 residues: CASSFLAGGADTQYF. In DNA form, the CDR3 reads TGTGCCAGCAGCTTCTTAGCGGGAGGTGCAGATACGCAGTATTTT.

The J gene is TRBJ2-7, the V gene TRBV6-5, with a possible D match to TRBD2 (6 bases). The V gene lost 6 bases and the J gene lost 4 bases, with 19 bases spanning the gap. CDR3 length equals 15 residues. Germline assignment: CDR1 MNHEY and CDR2 SVGAGI. The CDR3 DNA reads TGTGCCAGCAGCCCCGGGAGCCTCGACTCTTACGAGCAGTACGTC. Residues: CASSPGSLDSYEQYV.

This chain links TRBV28 with TRBJ2-6; either TRBD1 or TRBD2 may fit D (5 bases each). This CDR3 has 15 amino acids. Looked up from germline, CDR1 is MDHEN and CDR2 is SYDVKM. Trimming removed 3 bases from V and 1 base from J, with 7 bases in between. The CDR3 reads CASSLWGSGANVLTF. Here the CDR3 DNA reads TGTGCCAGCAGTTTGTGGGGGTCTGGGGCCAACGTCCTGACTTTC.

The rearrangement joins TRBV6-5 to TRBJ1-1, with TRBD1 as a possible D gene (5 bases). The CDR3 is 14 residues long. Germline CDR1 and CDR2: MNHEY and SVGAGI. Trimming stripped 5 bases from V and 2 bases from J, with 12 bases between. CDR3 residues: CASSVTESNTEAFF. In DNA, the CDR3 is TGTGCCAGCAGTGTGACAGAATCAAACACTGAAGCTTTCTTT.

This rearrangement joins TRBV29-1 to TRBJ2-1; D perhaps matches TRBD2 (5 bases). There are 17 residues in the CDR3. Trimming left V 0 bases short and J 0 bases short, with 15 bases between. The germline CDR1 and CDR2 sequences are SQVTM and ANQGSEA. In DNA form, the CDR3 reads TGCAGCGTTGAAGAATTGCCGGGAAAGAGCTCCTACAATGAGCAGTTCTTC. Translation: CSVEELPGKSSYNEQFF.

The rearrangement links TRBV29-1 to TRBJ1-5; D may be TRBD1 (6 bases). Germline values: CDR1 SQVTM, CDR2 ANQGSEA. Trimming stripped 3 bases from V and 3 bases from J, with 9 bases between. The CDR3 is 13 residues long. The DNA of the CDR3 is TGCAGCGTTGATAAGGGGGACAATCAGCCCCAGCATTTT. Translation: CSVDKGDNQPQHF.

The genes are TRBV7-2 and TRBJ2-3, with D unresolved. The CDR3 length is 15 residues. Trimming removed 3 bases from V and 2 bases from J, with 12 bases in between. Looked up from germline, CDR1 is SGHTA and CDR2 is FQGNSA. CDR3 DNA sequence: TGTGCCAGCAGCTTGGATAGGGCCCTCACAGATACGCAGTATTTT. This sequence encodes CASSLDRALTDTQYF.

The chain uses TRBV20-1 and TRBJ1-2, with D perhaps matching TRBD1 (5 bases). V was shortened by 4 bases and J by 4 bases, with 16 bases between the two germline ends. The CDR3 is 14 amino acids. CDR1 and CDR2 (germline): DFQATT, SNEGSKA (reference sequence). CDR3: CSAKGIGGRYGYTF. In DNA form, the CDR3 reads TGCAGTGCTAAGGGGATCGGGGGTCGCTATGGCTACACCTTC.

This chain links TRBV7-3 with TRBJ2-1, with D possibly being TRBD2 (5 bases). With 3 bases removed from V and 9 bases from J, the gap between germline ends came to 9 bases. Germline V gene sequence: CDR1 SGHTA, CDR2 FQGTGA. CDR3 length: 12 residues. DNA of the CDR3: TGTGCCAGCAGCTTGGCCGCGGGTGAGCAGTTCTTC. The encoded protein is CASSLAAGEQFF.

The rearrangement uses TRBV28 and TRBJ2-7, with 8 bases matching TRBD1. V lost 6 bases and J lost 1; bases outside the gene matches: 11. The CDR3 consists of 16 residues. CDR1 is MDHEN, CDR2 SYDVKM, per germline. The CDR3 region has the DNA TGTGCCAGCAGCCGAACCCCAGGGGGCGCTTCCTACGAGCAGTACGTC. As protein: CASSRTPGGASYEQYV.

The V call is TRBV20-1, the J call TRBJ2-3, with a weak D call TRBD2 (6 bases). Trimming cost V 5 bases and J 4 bases, with 16 bases left between them. CDR1 is DFQATT, CDR2 SNEGSKA, per germline (reference sequence). The CDR3 loop spans 14 amino acids. The CDR3 loop reads CSASLRETADTQYF. The CDR3 nucleotides are TGCAGTGCTTCCCTACGGGAGACGGCAGATACGCAGTATTTT.

The J gene is TRBJ1-3, the V gene TRBV30; D gene unclear. Germline V gene sequence: CDR1 GTSNPN, CDR2 SVGIG (reference sequence). V lost 4 bases and J 3 bases, leaving 19 bases between the germline ends. The CDR3 contains 16 residues. CDR3 DNA: TGTGCCTGGACGTCGTGGGGTGGCGGTGGTGGAAACACCATATATTTT. This gives the protein CAWTSWGGGGGNTIYF.

The chain is built from TRBV2 and TRBJ2-1, with D unclear. This CDR3 has 15 amino acids. V was clipped by 6 bases and J by 0 bases, with 12 bases between them. The V gene's germline CDR1 is SNHLY and CDR2 FYNNEI. This CDR3 reads CASSLVLSSYNEQFF. The CDR3 nucleotides read TGTGCCAGCAGCTTAGTCCTCAGCTCCTACAATGAGCAGTTCTTC.

The chain employs TRBV3-1 and TRBJ2-4; unclear D gene. CDR3 length equals 15 residues. V lost 3 bases to trimming and J lost 0 bases, with 9 bases between them. CDR1 is LGHDT, CDR2 YNNKEL, per germline (reference sequence). The CDR3 DNA reads TGTGCCAGCAGCCACGATCCCGCAGCCAAAAACATTCAGTACTTC. It specifies CASSHDPAAKNIQYF.

The chain carries TRBV5-6 and TRBJ2-5, with TRBD2 identical over 7 bases. CDR3 size: 15 residues. V gave up 1 base and J gave up 4 bases; unmatched junction bases: 7. CDR1 is SGHDT and CDR2 is YYEEEE in the germline V gene. For the CDR3, the DNA is TGTGCCAGCAGCTTGAAGACGGGAGGTTCAGAGACCCAGTACTTC. Protein product: CASSLKTGGSETQYF. Full variable domain (rest looked up from reference TRBV5-6 and TRBJ2-5): DAGVTQSPTHLIKTRGQQVTLRCSPKSGHDTVSWYQQALGQGPQFIFQYYEEEERQRGNFPDRFSGHQFPNYSSELNVNALLLGDSALYLCASSLKTGGSETQYFGPGTRLLVL.

The chain couples TRBV11-2 to TRBJ2-1, with TRBD1 identical over 8 bases. After removal of 5 bases from V and 4 bases from J, the junction contained 7 bases not matched to a gene. This CDR3 is built from 15 residues. CDR1 and CDR2 (germline): SGHAT, FQNNGV. CDR3 nucleotides: TGTGCCAGCAGCGCAGGGGGCGCGGTGTACAATGAGCAGTTCTTC. As protein: CASSAGGAVYNEQFF.

V gene TRBV20-1 combines with J gene TRBJ2-4, with 8 bases lining up with TRBD2. V shed 3 bases, J shed 6 bases, and the junction held 7 bases outside the gene matches. This CDR3 is built from 14 residues. CDR1 DFQATT and CDR2 SNEGSKA come from the germline V gene (reference sequence). CDR3 region: CSASPGGYGNIQYF. For the CDR3, the DNA is TGCAGTGCTAGTCCGGGAGGGTACGGAAACATTCAGTACTTC.

A note on this clonotype: The DNA is left out, because the CDR3 cannot be placed on it with certainty; the CDR3 is given as TCRdb lists it. V gene TRBV12-3 or TRBV12-4 combines with J gene TRBJ2-7; the D segment call TRBD2 is taken from the table without a DNA check. The CDR3 is 14 residues long, ends included. The CDR3 spells CASSSSGQQGPGYF.